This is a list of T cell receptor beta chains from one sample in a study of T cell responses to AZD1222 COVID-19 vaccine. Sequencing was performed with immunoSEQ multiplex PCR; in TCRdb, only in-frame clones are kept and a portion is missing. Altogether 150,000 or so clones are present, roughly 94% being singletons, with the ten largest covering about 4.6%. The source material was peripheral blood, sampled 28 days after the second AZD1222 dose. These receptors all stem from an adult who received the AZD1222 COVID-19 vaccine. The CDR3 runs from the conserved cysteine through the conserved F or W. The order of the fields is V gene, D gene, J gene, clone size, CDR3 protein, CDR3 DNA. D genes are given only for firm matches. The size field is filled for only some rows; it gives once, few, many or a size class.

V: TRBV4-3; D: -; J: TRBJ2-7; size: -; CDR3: CASSLLQGTYEQYF; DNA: TGCGCCAGCAGCTTACTGCAGGGGACCTACGAGCAGTACTTC
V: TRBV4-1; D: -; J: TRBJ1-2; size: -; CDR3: CASSHFFRTGNYGYTF; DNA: TGCGCCAGCAGCCACTTTTTTCGGACGGGGAACTATGGCTACACCTTC
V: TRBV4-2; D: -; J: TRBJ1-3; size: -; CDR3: CASSQAGAYGSGNTIYF; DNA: TGTGCCAGCAGCCAAGCCGGGGCCTATGGCTCTGGAAACACCATATATTTT
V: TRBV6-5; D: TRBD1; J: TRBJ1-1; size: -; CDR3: CASSYTGRGLTEAFF; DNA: TGTGCCAGCAGTTATACGGGCAGGGGGCTCACTGAAGCTTTCTTT
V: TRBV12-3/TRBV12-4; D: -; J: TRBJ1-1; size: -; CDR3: CASRSTTEAFF; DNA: TGTGCCAGCAGGTCGACCACTGAAGCTTTCTTT
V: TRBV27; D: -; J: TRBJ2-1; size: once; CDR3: CASAGTASSYNEQFF; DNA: TGTGCCAGTGCCGGAACGGCGAGCTCCTACAATGAGCAGTTCTTC
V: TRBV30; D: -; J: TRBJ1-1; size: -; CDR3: CAWALSGYGEAFF; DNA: TGTGCCTGGGCACTTTCAGGCTACGGCGAAGCTTTCTTT
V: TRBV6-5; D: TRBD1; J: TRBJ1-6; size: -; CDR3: CASARDRSNSPLHF; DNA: TGTGCCAGCGCACGGGACAGGTCCAATTCACCCCTCCACTTT
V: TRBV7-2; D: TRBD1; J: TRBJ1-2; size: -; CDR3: CASSPNSGGDGYTF; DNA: TGTGCCAGCAGCCCAAACTCAGGGGGCGATGGCTACACCTTC
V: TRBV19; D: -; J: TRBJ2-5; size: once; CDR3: CASSLSKGGVDETQYF; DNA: TGTGCCAGTAGTCTATCCAAGGGGGGGGTTGATGAGACCCAGTACTTC
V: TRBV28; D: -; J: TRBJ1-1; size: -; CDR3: CASSFWNTEAFF; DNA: TGTGCCAGCAGTTTCTGGAACACTGAAGCTTTCTTT
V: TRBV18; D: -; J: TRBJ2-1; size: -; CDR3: CASSPLQGNNEQFF; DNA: TGTGCCAGCTCACCCTTACAGGGAAACAATGAGCAGTTCTTC
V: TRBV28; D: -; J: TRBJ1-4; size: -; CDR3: CASSGGPEKLFF; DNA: TGTGCCAGCAGTGGGGGACCTGAAAAACTGTTTTTT
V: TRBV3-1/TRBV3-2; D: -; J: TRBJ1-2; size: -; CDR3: CASSHFNYGYTF; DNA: TGTGCCAGCAGCCATTTTAACTATGGCTACACCTTC
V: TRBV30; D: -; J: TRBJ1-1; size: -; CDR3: CAWAPGIHTEAFF; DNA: TGTGCCTGGGCCCCGGGTATCCACACTGAAGCTTTCTTT
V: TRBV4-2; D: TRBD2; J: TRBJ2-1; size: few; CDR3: CASSQDSGRAYNEQFF; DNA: TGTGCCAGCAGCCAAGATAGCGGGAGGGCCTACAATGAGCAGTTCTTC
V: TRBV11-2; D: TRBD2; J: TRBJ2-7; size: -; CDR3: CASSLGPSSGTLYEQYF; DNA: TGTGCCAGCAGCTTAGGCCCCTCGAGCGGGACTCTCTACGAGCAGTACTTC
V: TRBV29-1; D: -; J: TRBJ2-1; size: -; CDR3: CSVDLGGWRRMNEQFF; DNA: TGCAGCGTTGACTTAGGCGGCTGGCGAAGGATGAATGAGCAGTTCTTC
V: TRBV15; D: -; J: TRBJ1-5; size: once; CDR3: CATREGREVPNQPQHF; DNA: TGTGCCACCAGAGAGGGCAGGGAGGTGCCAAATCAGCCCCAGCATTTT
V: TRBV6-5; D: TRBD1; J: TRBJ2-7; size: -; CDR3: CATVDRGLVYEQYF; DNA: TGTGCCACAGTTGACAGGGGGTTAGTCTACGAGCAGTACTTC
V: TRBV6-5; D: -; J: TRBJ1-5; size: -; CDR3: CASSYAVNQPQHF; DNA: TGTGCCAGCAGTTACGCGGTAAATCAGCCCCAGCATTTT
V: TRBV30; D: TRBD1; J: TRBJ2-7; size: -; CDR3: CASGQAGNEQYF; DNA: TGTGCCTCGGGACAGGCGGGGAACGAGCAGTACTTC
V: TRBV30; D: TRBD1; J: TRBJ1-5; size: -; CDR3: CAWSLSGGGQPQHF; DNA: TGTGCCTGGAGTCTCTCAGGGGGTGGGCAGCCCCAGCATTTT
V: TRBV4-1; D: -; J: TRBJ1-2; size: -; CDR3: CASSQGLIIGDFYGYTF; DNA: TGCGCCAGCAGCCAAGGCCTCATTATTGGGGACTTCTATGGCTACACCTTC
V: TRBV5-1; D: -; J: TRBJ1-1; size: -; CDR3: CASSSQMNTEAFF; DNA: TGCGCCAGCAGCTCACAGATGAACACTGAAGCTTTCTTT
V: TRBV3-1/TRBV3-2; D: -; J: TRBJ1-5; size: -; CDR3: CASSQEGRGLNQPQHF; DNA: TGTGCCAGCAGCCAAGAGGGCAGGGGACTAAATCAGCCCCAGCATTTT
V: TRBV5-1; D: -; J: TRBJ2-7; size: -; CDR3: CASSLAATSYDEQYF; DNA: TGCGCCAGCAGCTTGGCCGCGACTAGTTACGACGAGCAGTACTTC
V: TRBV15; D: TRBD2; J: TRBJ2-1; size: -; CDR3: CATSRGLATSYNEQFF; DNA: TGTGCCACCAGCAGAGGACTAGCAACTTCTTACAATGAGCAGTTCTTC
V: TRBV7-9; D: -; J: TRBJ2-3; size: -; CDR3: CATPDSGNTQYF; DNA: TGTGCCACCCCGGACTCCGGGAATACGCAGTATTTT
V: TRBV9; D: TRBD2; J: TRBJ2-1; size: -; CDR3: CASSALASGYNEQFF; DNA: TGTGCCAGCAGCGCCTTGGCTAGCGGATACAATGAGCAGTTCTTC
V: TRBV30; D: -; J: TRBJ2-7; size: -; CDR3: CAWSPGFSYEQYF; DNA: TGTGCCTGGAGTCCCGGGTTCTCCTACGAGCAGTACTTC
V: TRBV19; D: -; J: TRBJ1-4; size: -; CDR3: CASSPSRDISERKLFF; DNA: TGTGCCAGTAGTCCGTCCCGGGACATCTCTGAGCGAAAACTGTTTTTT
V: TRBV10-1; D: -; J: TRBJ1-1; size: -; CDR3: CASSERTGGTEAFF; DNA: TGCGCCAGCAGTGAACGGACGGGGGGGACTGAAGCTTTCTTT